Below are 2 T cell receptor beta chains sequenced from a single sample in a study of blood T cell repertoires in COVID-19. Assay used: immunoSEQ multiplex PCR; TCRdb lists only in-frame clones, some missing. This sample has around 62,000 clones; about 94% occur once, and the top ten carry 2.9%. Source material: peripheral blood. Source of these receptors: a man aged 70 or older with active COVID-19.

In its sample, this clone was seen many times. The CDR3 here is CASSWDRGVGTEAFF. CDR3 DNA: TGTGCCAGCAGTTGGGACAGGGGAGTAGGCACTGAAGCTTTCTTT. This sequence joins TRBV27 and TRBJ1-1, with 10 bases matching TRBD1. CDR3 length: 15 residues. V was pared by 4 bases and J by 4 bases, with 6 bases of the junction left unmatched. The germline CDR1 and CDR2 sequences are MNHEY and SMNVEV (reference sequence).

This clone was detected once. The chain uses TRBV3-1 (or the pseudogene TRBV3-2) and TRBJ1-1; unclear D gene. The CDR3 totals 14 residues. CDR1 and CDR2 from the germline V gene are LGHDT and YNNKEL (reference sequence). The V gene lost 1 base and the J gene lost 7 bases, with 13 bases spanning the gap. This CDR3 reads CASSQVISGLEAFF. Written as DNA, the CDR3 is TGTGCCAGCAGCCAAGTAATCTCAGGACTTGAAGCTTTCTTT.